This T cell receptor beta chain is from a study of shared clonotypes between healthy human individuals. The data were produced by immunoSEQ multiplex PCR, yet TCRdb's version contains in-frame clones alone and is incomplete. Altogether 550,000 to 700,000 clones are present, approximately 73% being singletons, with the ten largest covering around 1.8%. Deletions cut 0 bases from V and 1 base from J, with 7 bases between. The CDR3 runs to 14 residues. The germline V gene encodes CDR1 SGHRS and CDR2 YFSETQ. This clonotype was obtained from a woman aged 25-40 years in good health. The V and J genes are TRBV5-1 and TRBJ2-5; D gene unclear. The sample comprised memory CD4+ T cells sorted from blood. The subset here: CD45RA-negative fraction. The DNA of the CDR3 is TGCGCCAGCAGCTTGGGGTCGTTCCAAGAGACCCAGTACTTC. Protein: CASSLGSFQETQYF. Using reference TRBV5-1 and TRBJ2-5 for the parts outside the CDR3, the full variable domain is KAGVTQTPRYLIKTRGQQVTLSCSPISGHRSVSWYQQTPGQGLQFLFEYFSETQRNKGNFPGRFSGRQFSNSRSEMNVSTLELGDSALYLCASSLGSFQETQYFGPGTRLLVL.